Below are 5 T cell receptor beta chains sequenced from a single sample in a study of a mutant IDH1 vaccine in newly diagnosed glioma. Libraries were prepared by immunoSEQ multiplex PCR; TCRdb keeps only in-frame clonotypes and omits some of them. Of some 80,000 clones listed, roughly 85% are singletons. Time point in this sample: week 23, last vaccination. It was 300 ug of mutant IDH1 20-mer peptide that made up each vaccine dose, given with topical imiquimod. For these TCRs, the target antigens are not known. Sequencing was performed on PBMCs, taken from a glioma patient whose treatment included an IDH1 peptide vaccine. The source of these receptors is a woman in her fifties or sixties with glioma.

CDR3 region: CAWSVREYSNQPQHF. In DNA form, the CDR3 reads TGTGCCTGGAGTGTACGGGAGTATAGCAATCAGCCCCAGCATTTT. The chain recombines TRBV30 with TRBJ1-5; D gene ambiguous. The V end lost 0 bases, the J end lost 0 bases, and 9 bases lay between the germline ends. Germline V gives CDR1 GTSNPN, CDR2 SVGIG (reference sequence). The length of the CDR3 is 15 residues.

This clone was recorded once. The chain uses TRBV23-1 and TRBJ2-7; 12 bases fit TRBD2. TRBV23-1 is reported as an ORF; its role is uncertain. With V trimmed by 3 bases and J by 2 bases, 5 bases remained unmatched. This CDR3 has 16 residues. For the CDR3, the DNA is TGCGCCAGCAGTCATCCGACTAGCGGGAGAACCTACGAGCAGTACTTC. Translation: CASSHPTSGRTYEQYF.

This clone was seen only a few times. CDR3 region: CASSLFGTNTEAFF. In nucleotides, the CDR3 is TGTGCCAGCAGTTTATTTGGGACAAACACTGAAGCTTTCTTT. V is TRBV28 and J is TRBJ1-1; D might be TRBD1 (6 bases). Trimming pared 1 base from V and 2 bases from J, leaving 8 bases between. This CDR3 has 14 amino acids. Germline V gene lookup returns CDR1 MDHEN and CDR2 SYDVKM.

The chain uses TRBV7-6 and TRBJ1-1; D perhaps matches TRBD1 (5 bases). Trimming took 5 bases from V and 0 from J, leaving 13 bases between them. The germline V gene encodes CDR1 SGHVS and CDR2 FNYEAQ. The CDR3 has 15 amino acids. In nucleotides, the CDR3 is TGTGCCAGCAGCCTCAGACAGAACATGAACACTGAAGCTTTCTTT. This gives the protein CASSLRQNMNTEAFF.

CDR3 nucleotide sequence: TGTGCCAGCAGCTTACGCAGGGGGCAAGATACGCAGTATTTT. This translates into CASSLRRGQDTQYF. The chain couples TRBV5-5 to TRBJ2-3; 8 bases are shared with TRBD1. J was trimmed by 5 bases and V by 2 bases; bases with no gene match: 4. Germline V gene sequence: CDR1 SGHKS, CDR2 YYEKEE (reference sequence). CDR3 length: 14 amino acids.